The source of this TCR beta chain is a study of post-analysis software for immune sequencing data. General study points: Patients carried five TRBV segments more frequently than controls did, and TRBV5-6, TRBV5-1 and TRBV20-1 were among them.

A note on this clonotype: Its antigen is undetermined.

TCR beta libraries were prepared from cDNA with unique molecular identifiers. The authors obtained roughly 0.5 million cDNA molecules from approximately 0.95 to 9.8 million T cells. TCRdb processed the PCR reads anew with MiXCR; each CDR3 protein has one entry. The sample holds 700,000 to 900,000 distinct CDR3 sequences, around 46% seen once. Germline lookup yields CDR1 MDHEN and CDR2 SYDVKM. V lost 9 bases and J 3 bases, leaving 17 bases between the germline ends. The CDR3 contains 15 residues. The clonotype was recovered from a girl between 5 and 17 years old with multiple sclerosis. This chain links TRBV28 with TRBJ2-2; perhaps TRBD1 as D (6 bases). Sequencing was done on a sample of blood. CDR3 sequence reads: CASTSGQGHTGELFF. The CDR3 DNA sequence: TGTGCCAGTACATCTGGTCAGGGGCACACCGGGGAGCTGTTTTTT. The variable domain in full, completed from reference TRBV28 and TRBJ2-2, reads DVKVTQSSRYLVKRTGEKVFLECVQDMDHENMFWYRQDPGLGLRLIYFSYDVKMKEKGDIPEGYSVSREKKERFSLILESASTNQTSMYLCASTSGQGHTGELFFGEGSRLTVL.